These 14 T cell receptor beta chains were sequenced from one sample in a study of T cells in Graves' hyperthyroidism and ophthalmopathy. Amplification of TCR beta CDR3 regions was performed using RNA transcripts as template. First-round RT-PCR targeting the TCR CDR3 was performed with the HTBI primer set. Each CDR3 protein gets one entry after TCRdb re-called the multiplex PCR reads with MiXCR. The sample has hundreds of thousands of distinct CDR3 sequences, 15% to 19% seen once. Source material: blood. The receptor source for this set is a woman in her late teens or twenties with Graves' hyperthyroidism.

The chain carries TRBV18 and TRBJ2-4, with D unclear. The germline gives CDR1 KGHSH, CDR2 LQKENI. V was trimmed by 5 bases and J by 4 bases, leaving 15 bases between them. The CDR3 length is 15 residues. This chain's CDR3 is CASSGPPDRKNIQYF. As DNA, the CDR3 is TGTGCCAGCTCAGGCCCGCCAGATCGGAAAAACATTCAGTACTTC.

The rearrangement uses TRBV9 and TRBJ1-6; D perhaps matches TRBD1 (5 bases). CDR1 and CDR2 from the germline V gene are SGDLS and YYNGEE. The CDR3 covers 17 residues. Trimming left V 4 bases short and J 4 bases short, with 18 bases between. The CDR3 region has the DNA TGTGCCAGCAGCCCAGTGGAGCTAGAGGGGTATAATTCACCCCTCCACTTT. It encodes CASSPVELEGYNSPLHF.

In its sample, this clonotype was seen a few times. The CDR3: CASSQPQGLGRSHTF. CDR3 DNA sequence: TGTGCCAGCAGCCAACCCCAGGGTTTGGGAAGATCCCACACCTTC. The chain uses TRBV7-2 and TRBJ1-2; tentatively, D is TRBD1 (5 bases). The ends were cut back, 5 bases at V and 12 bases at J, with 25 bases in the middle. The germline V gene encodes CDR1 SGHTA and CDR2 FQGNSA. The CDR3 is made up of 15 amino acids.

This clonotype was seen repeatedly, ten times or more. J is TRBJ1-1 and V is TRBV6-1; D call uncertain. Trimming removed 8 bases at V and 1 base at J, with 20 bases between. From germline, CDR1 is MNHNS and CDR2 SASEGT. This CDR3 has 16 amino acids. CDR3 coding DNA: TGTGCCAGCTCCCGGAGGTTGGTGATGCCGAACACTGAAGCTTTCTTT. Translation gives CASSRRLVMPNTEAFF.

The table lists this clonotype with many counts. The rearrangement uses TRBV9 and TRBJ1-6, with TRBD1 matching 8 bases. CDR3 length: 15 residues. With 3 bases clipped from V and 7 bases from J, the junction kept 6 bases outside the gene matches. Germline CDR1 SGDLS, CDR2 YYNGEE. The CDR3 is CASSGTGTVNSPLHF. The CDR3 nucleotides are TGTGCCAGCAGCGGGACAGGGACGGTGAATTCACCCCTCCACTTT. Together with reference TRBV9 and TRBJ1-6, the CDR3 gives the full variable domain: DSGVTQTPKHLITATGQRVTLRCSPRSGDLSVYWYQQSLDQGLQFLIQYYNGEERAKGNILERFSAQQFPDLHSELNLSSLELGDSALYFCASSGTGTVNSPLHFGNGTRLTVT.

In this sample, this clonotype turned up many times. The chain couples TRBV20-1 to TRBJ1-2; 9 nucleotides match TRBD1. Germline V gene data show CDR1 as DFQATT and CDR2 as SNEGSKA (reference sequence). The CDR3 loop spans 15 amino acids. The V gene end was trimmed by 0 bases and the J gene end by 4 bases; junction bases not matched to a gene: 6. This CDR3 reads CSARDRKTGGYGYTF. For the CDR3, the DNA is TGCAGTGCTAGAGATAGAAAGACAGGGGGCTATGGCTACACCTTC.

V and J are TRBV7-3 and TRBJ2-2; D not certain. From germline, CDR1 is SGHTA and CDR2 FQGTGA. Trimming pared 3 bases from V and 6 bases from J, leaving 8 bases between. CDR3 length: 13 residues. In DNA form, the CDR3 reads TGTGCCAGCAGCTTGGTTTTCGCCGGGGAGCTGTTTTTT. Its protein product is CASSLVFAGELFF.

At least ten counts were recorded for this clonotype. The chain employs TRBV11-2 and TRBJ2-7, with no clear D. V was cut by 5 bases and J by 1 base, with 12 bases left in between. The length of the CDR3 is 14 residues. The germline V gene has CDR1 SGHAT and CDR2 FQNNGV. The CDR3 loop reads CASSTWAFSYEQYF. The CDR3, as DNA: TGTGCCAGCAGCACGTGGGCCTTTTCCTACGAGCAGTACTTC.

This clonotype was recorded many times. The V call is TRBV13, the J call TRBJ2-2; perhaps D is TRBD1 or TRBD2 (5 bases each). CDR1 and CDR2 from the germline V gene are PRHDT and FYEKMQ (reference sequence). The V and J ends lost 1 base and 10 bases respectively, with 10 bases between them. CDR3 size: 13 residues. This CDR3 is CASSLARDAELFF. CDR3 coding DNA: TGTGCCAGCAGCTTAGCTCGGGACGCGGAGCTGTTTTTT.

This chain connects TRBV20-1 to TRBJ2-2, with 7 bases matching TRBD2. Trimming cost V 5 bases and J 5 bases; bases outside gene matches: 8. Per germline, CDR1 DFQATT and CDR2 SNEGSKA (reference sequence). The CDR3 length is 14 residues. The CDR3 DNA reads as TGCAGTGCTCGACGGCTAGCGGCAACCGGGGAGCTGTTTTTT. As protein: CSARRLAATGELFF.

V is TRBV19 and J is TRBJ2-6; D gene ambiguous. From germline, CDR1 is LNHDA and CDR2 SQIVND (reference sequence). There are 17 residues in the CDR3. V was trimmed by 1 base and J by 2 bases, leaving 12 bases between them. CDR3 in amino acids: CASSIGVGVTGANVLTF. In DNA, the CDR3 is TGTGCCAGTAGTATAGGGGTAGGAGTTACTGGGGCCAACGTCCTGACTTTC.

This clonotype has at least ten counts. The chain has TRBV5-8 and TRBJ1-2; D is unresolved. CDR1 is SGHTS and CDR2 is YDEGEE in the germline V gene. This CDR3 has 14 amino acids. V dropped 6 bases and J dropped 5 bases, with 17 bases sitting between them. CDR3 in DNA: TGTGCCAGCAACCACCCCAGATCAGCTTATGGCTACACCTTC. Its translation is CASNHPRSAYGYTF.

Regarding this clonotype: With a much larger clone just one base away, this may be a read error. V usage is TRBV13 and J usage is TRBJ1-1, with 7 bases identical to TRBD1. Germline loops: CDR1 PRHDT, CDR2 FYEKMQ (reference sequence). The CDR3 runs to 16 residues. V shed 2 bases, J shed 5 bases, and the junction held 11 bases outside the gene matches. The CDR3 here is CASSLCQTGVSTEAFF. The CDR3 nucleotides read TGTGCCAGCAGCTTATGCCAAACAGGGGTGAGTACTGAAGCTTTCTTT.

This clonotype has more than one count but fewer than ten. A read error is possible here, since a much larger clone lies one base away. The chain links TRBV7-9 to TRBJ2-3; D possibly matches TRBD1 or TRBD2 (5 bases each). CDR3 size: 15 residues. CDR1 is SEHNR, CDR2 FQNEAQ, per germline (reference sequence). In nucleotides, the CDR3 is TGTGCCAGCAGCGCCCGCCGGGACGGCACAGATACGCGGTATTTT. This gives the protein CASSARRDGTDTRYF.